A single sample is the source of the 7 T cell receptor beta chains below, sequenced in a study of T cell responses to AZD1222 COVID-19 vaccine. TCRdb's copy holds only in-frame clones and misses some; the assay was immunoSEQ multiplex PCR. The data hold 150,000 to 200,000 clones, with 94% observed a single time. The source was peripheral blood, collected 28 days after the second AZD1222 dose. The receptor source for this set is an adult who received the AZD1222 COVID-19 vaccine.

This chain's CDR3 is CASSLGRTKGNSPLHF. The CDR3 DNA is TGTGCCAGCAGCTTAGGCCGGACAAAGGGTAATTCACCCCTCCACTTT. This rearrangement joins TRBV7-9 to TRBJ1-6; D perhaps matches TRBD1 (5 bases). This CDR3 is 16 amino acids long. V lost 1 base, J lost 6 bases, and 13 bases lay in between. The germline gives CDR1 SEHNR, CDR2 FQNEAQ (reference sequence).

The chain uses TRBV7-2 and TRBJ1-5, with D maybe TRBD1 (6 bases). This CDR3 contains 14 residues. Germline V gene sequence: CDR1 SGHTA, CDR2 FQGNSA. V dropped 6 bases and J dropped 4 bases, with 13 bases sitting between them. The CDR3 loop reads CASRPGTQNQPQHF. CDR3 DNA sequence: TGTGCCAGCAGGCCCGGGACACAAAATCAGCCCCAGCATTTT. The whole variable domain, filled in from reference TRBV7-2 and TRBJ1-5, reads GAGVSQSPSNKVTEKGKDVELRCDPISGHTALYWYRQSLGQGLEFLIYFQGNSAPDKSGLPSDRFSAERTGGSVSTLTIQRTQQEDSAVYLCASRPGTQNQPQHFGDGTRLSIL.

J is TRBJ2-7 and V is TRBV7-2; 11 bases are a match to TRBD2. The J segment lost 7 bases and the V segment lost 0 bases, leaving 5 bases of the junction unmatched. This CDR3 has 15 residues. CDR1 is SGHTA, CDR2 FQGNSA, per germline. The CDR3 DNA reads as TGTGCCAGCAGCTTAGCTTGGCTAGCGGGAGGTGAGCAGTACTTC. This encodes CASSLAWLAGGEQYF.

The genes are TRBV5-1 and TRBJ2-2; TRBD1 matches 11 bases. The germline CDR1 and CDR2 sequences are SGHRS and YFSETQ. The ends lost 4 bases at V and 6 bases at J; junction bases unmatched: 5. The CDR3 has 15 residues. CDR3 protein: CASSRTGGSSGELFF. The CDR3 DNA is TGCGCCAGCAGCCGGACAGGGGGCTCATCCGGGGAGCTGTTTTTT.

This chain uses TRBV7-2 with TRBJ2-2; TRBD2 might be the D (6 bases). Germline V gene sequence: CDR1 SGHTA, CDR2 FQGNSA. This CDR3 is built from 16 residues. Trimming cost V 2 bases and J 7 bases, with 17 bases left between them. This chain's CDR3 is CASSLQGTAGNGELFF. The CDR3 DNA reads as TGTGCCAGCAGCTTACAAGGGACCGCGGGGAACGGGGAGCTGTTTTTT.

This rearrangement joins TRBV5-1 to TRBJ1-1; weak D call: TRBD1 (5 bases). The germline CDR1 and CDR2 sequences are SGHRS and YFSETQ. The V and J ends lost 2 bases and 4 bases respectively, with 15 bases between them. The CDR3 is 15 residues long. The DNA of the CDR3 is TGCGCCAGCAGCTTTCAGGGAGGGGAGGTCACTGAAGCTTTCTTT. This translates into CASSFQGGEVTEAFF.

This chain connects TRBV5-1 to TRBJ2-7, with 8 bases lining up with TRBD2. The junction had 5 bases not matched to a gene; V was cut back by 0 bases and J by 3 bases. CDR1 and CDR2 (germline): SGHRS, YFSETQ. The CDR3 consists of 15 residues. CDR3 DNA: TGCGCCAGCAGCTTGGGTTCGGGAGGGAACTACGAGCAGTACTTC. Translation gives CASSLGSGGNYEQYF.